The 2 T cell receptor beta chains below come from one sample, sequenced in a study of long-term antiretroviral therapy in people with HIV. They ran version v3.0 of the immunoSEQ assay at survey level. Repertoires were generated with immunoSEQ multiplex PCR, while TCRdb's copy carries only in-frame clones and drops some. The data hold around 30,000 clones, with 95% observed a single time. The sequencing used unsorted PBMCs, collected 5.3 years after starting antiretroviral therapy. These receptors originate from a man in his thirties or forties with HIV.

This clone is deemed medium-sized. The genes are TRBV4-2 and TRBJ1-3; 7 nucleotides agree with TRBD1. CDR3 length: 18 residues. Germline CDR1 is LGHNA and CDR2 is YNFKEQ. V shed 3 bases and J 0 bases; nucleotides not matched to a gene: 11. The CDR3 spells CASSQLEGTAISGNTIYF. The CDR3 bases are TGTGCCAGCAGCCAGTTGGAAGGGACAGCAATCTCTGGAAACACCATATATTTT.

This clone was seen a single time. This sequence joins TRBV6-5 and TRBJ1-1; no reliable D call. Looked up from germline, CDR1 is MNHEY and CDR2 is SVGAGI. Trimming left V 5 bases short and J 10 bases short, with 20 bases between. The CDR3 extends over 14 amino acids. For the CDR3, the DNA is TGTGCCAGCAGTCGATCAAGGGCGCCTTCACGAGCTTTCTTT. This codes for CASSRSRAPSRAFF.